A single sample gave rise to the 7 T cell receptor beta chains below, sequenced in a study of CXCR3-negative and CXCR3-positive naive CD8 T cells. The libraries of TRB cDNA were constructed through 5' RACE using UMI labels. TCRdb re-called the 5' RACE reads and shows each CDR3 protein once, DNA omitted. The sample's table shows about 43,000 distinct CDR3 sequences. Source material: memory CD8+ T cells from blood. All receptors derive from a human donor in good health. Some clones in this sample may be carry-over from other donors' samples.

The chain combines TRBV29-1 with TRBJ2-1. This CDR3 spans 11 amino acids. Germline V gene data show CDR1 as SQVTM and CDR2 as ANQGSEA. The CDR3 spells CSVAGEHEQFF.

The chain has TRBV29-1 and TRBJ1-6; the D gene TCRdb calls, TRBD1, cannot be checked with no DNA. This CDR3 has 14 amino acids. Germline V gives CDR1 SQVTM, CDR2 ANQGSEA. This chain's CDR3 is CSVLTGGERSPVHF.

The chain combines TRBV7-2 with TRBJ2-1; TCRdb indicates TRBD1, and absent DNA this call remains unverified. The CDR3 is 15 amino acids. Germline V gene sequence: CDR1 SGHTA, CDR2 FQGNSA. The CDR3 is CASSLAGGNYNEQFF.

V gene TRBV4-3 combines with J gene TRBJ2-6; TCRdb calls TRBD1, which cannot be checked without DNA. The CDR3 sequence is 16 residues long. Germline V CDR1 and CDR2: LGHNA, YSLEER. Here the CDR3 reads CASSQEGAGGANVLTF.

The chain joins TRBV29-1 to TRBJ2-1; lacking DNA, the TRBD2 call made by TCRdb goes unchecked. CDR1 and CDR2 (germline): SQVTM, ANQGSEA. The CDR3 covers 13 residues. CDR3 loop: CSAAESSYNEQFF.

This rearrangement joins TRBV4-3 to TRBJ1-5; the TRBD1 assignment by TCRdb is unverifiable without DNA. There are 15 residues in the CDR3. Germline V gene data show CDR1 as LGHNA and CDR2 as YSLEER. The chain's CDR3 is CASSQDRGNNQPQHF.

CDR3 loop: CASSQGTQKHFF. This rearrangement joins TRBV4-3 to TRBJ1-1. This CDR3 contains 12 residues. The germline V gene has CDR1 LGHNA and CDR2 YSLEER.